A selection of T cell receptor beta chains follows, all from one sample in a study of T-cell memory formation after mild COVID-19. Each CDR3 protein is one row after TCRdb ran MiXCR on the 5' RACE reads. The sample comprises about 440,000 distinct CDR3 sequences, about 19% of which are singletons, and 8.4% rests with the top ten. The source material was PBMCs or a T cell subset sorted from them (not recorded which). The receptors stem from an adult woman who had mild COVID-19 (a few samples of this study predate the infection). Cell type and time point are not known. CDR3s include the opening cysteine and the closing phenylalanine or tryptophan. A D gene is named only where the DNA matches it firmly. Clone size is given for some rows only: seen once, a few or many times, or a class if the clone is expanded.

J gene	clone size	CDR3 length	V gene	D gene	CDR3 protein	CDR3 DNA
TRBJ2-6	-	17	TRBV7-8	TRBD1	CASSLGQASSGANVLTF	TGTGCCAGCAGCCTGGGACAGGCGAGCTCTGGGGCCAACGTCCTGACTTTC
TRBJ2-7	-	13	TRBV7-2	-	CASSTIQGGEQYF	TGTGCCAGCAGCACAATTCAGGGGGGCGAGCAGTACTTC
TRBJ2-7	-	16	TRBV4-3	TRBD2	CASSQDGLAGDYEQYF	TGCGCCAGCAGCCAAGATGGTCTAGCGGGAGACTACGAGCAGTACTTC
TRBJ1-2	-	14	TRBV7-2	-	CASSLTQGTRGYTF	TGTGCCAGCAGCTTGACGCAGGGGACCCGTGGCTACACCTTC
TRBJ2-2	few	15	TRBV7-3	-	CASSRARGAGGELFF	TGTGCCAGCAGCCGTGCGAGAGGGGCGGGCGGGGAGCTGTTTTTT
TRBJ1-5	-	17	TRBV6-5	-	CASSYSFPPGGNQPQHF	TGTGCCAGCAGTTACTCGTTCCCCCCTGGGGGCAATCAGCCCCAGCATTTT
TRBJ2-5	few	16	TRBV7-8	-	CASSQDTRLGQETQYF	TGTGCCAGCAGCCAAGACACAAGACTAGGGCAGGAGACCCAGTACTTC
TRBJ2-5	few	14	TRBV24-1	-	CATSEPTGRETQYF	TGTGCCACCAGTGAACCGACAGGGAGGGAGACCCAGTACTTC
TRBJ2-2	-	16	TRBV12-3/TRBV12-4	-	CASRPITGTRTGELFF	TGTGCCAGCAGGCCCATAACCGGTACCCGCACCGGGGAGCTGTTTTTT
TRBJ1-2	few	16	TRBV5-1	TRBD1	CASSPGSGTGADGYTF	TGCGCCAGCAGCCCCGGATCCGGGACAGGGGCGGATGGCTACACCTTC
TRBJ2-5	-	13	TRBV18	-	CASSPPTGETQYF	TGTGCCAGCTCACCCCCGACCGGAGAGACCCAGTACTTC
TRBJ2-5	few	13	TRBV2	-	CASSGYHGETQYF	TGTGCCAGCAGTGGCTACCATGGGGAGACCCAGTACTTC
TRBJ2-1	few	15	TRBV6-2/TRBV6-3	TRBD1	CASRNGQGIYNEQFF	TGTGCCAGCAGGAATGGACAGGGTATCTACAATGAGCAGTTCTTC
TRBJ1-2	-	14	TRBV20-1	-	CSARESGFRYGYTF	TGCAGTGCTAGAGAGTCGGGTTTTCGCTATGGCTACACCTTC
TRBJ2-7	few	15	TRBV18	TRBD1	CASSPPSGQVHEQYF	TGTGCCAGCTCACCGCCTTCCGGACAGGTCCACGAGCAGTACTTC
TRBJ2-7	few	15	TRBV4-3	TRBD2	CASSTSGGRAYEQYF	TGCGCCAGCTCCACTAGCGGTGGTCGGGCCTACGAGCAGTACTTC
TRBJ1-5	-	13	TRBV6-2/TRBV6-3	-	CASTQVGEQPQHF	TGTGCCAGCACTCAGGTAGGAGAACAGCCCCAGCATTTT
TRBJ2-1	-	16	TRBV10-3	TRBD2	CAISDGAGVPYNEQFF	TGTGCCATCAGTGATGGAGCGGGAGTCCCCTACAATGAGCAGTTCTTC
TRBJ1-1	many	14	TRBV12-3/TRBV12-4	TRBD1	CASSLAQGATEAFF	TGTGCCAGCAGTTTAGCACAGGGGGCCACTGAAGCTTTCTTT
TRBJ2-7	-	12	TRBV5-1	-	CASSSQGTEQYF	TGCGCCAGCAGCTCACAGGGTACCGAGCAGTACTTC
TRBJ2-1	-	14	TRBV11-3	-	CASSFGVMYNEQFF	TGTGCCAGCAGCTTTGGAGTTATGTACAATGAGCAGTTCTTC
TRBJ1-1	few	19	TRBV18	TRBD1	CASSPRGTGTTLGATEAFF	TGTGCCAGCTCACCTCGCGGGACAGGGACCACCCTCGGGGCCACTGAAGCTTTCTTT
TRBJ2-2	-	15	TRBV7-9	-	CASSFVAPEFGELFF	TGTGCCAGCAGCTTCGTAGCGCCCGAGTTCGGGGAGCTGTTTTTT
TRBJ1-2	-	14	TRBV3-1	-	CASSGGVGIRGYTF	TGTGCCAGCAGCGGAGGGGTCGGGATTCGGGGCTACACCTTC
TRBJ2-2	few	16	TRBV11-2	TRBD2	CASSFSPGGGTGELFF	TGTGCCAGCAGCTTCTCACCGGGGGGTGGGACCGGGGAGCTGTTTTTT
TRBJ2-7	-	15	TRBV6-2/TRBV6-3	-	CASRDKGGGSDEQYF	TGTGCCAGCCGCGACAAGGGTGGAGGATCTGACGAGCAGTACTTC
TRBJ1-2	-	15	TRBV4-2	-	CASSQKQEPNYGYTF	TGTGCCAGCAGCCAAAAGCAGGAACCTAACTATGGCTACACCTTC